This TCR beta chain is drawn from a study of blood T cell repertoires in COVID-19. About the research overall: Whether acute or convalescent, the COVID-19 samples came from the United States, Italy and Spain. T cells, B-cell-depleted T cells, or PBMCs supplied cDNA or gDNA.

In the original workflow: Reference gene primer amplification gave nucleated cell count estimates. TCRdb's copy holds only in-frame clones and misses some; the assay was immunoSEQ multiplex PCR. That table supplies the V and J calls and clone size; D and trimming were determined from the DNA. The sample lists 100,000 or so clones, 87% seen once, with roughly 11% in the top ten. V gave up 3 bases and J gave up 7 bases, with 12 bases separating them. This CDR3 has 13 residues. The specimen sequenced was peripheral blood. The sequence derives from a woman in her twenties or thirties with acute or convalescent COVID-19. This chain links TRBV12-3 or TRBV12-4 with TRBJ1-2, with D uncertain. The DNA of the CDR3 is TGTGCCAGCAGTTTTACGGGTTTCAGTGGCTACACCTTC. Translated: CASSFTGFSGYTF.